This TCR beta chain was documented in a study of blood T cell repertoires in COVID-19. For the study at large: Acute and convalescent COVID-19 specimens originated in the United States, Italy and Spain. The analysed material was cDNA or gDNA that came from T cells, B-cell-depleted T cells, or PBMCs.

Germline V gene data show CDR1 as SGHTA and CDR2 as FQGTGA. This CDR3 is 15 amino acids long. V was shortened by 5 bases and J by 0 bases, with 12 bases between the two germline ends. Original data processing: Nucleated cell number was recorded as an estimate derived from reference gene primer amplification. Clones were sequenced by immunoSEQ multiplex PCR, and TCRdb holds only the in-frame ones, with some missing. That table furnishes V, J and clone size, whereas the DNA furnished D and trimming. The table has 200,000 to 250,000 clones, roughly 84% seen once. The clonotype comes from a woman aged 55 to 70 who had recovered from COVID-19. Material for sequencing was peripheral blood. The chain recombines TRBV7-3 with TRBJ2-3; tentatively, D is TRBD2 (5 bases). The chain's CDR3 is CASSPSGTSTDTQYF. The CDR3 DNA reads as TGTGCCAGCAGCCCAAGCGGAACTAGCACAGATACGCAGTATTTT.